The 27 T cell receptor beta chains in this list originate from one sample, sequenced in a study of STAT5B mutations in CD4+ large granular lymphocyte leukemia. Profiling relied on immunoSEQ multiplex PCR, and the TCRdb table lists in-frame clones only, not all of them. Seen here are approximately 34,000 clones, roughly 72% observed once, and the top ten hold 1.5% to 2.5%. The sequenced material came from CD4+ T cells from blood buffy coats. These receptors were obtained from a human donor in good health.

In its sample, this clone was seen a few times. The rearrangement joins TRBV21-1 to TRBJ1-1; the table's D call of TRBD1 was not tested on the DNA. TRBV21-1 is described as a pseudogene. The CDR3 sequence is 14 residues long. CDR3 protein: CASPSPGQGTEAFF. CDR3 sequence (DNA): TGTGCCAGTCCCTCACCGGGCCAGGGCACTGAAGCTTTCTTT.

The chain employs TRBV14 and TRBJ2-5, with 12 bases that match TRBD2. Germline V gives CDR1 SGHDN, CDR2 FVKESK. CDR3 length: 16 residues. V lost 3 bases, J lost 2 bases, and 4 bases stayed unmatched. The CDR3 nucleotides read TGTGCCAGCAGCCAGGTCCTAGCGGGGGGGCAAGAGACCCAGTACTTC. It specifies CASSQVLAGGQETQYF.

V is TRBV30 and J is TRBJ2-7; D perhaps matches TRBD2 (6 bases). V lost 2 bases and J 2 bases, leaving 16 bases between the germline ends. Germline CDR1 is GTSNPN and CDR2 is SVGIG (reference sequence). The CDR3 runs to 15 residues. The CDR3 region has the DNA TGTGCCTGGAGTATGGGGACTTTGGGGCCCTACGAGCAGTACTTC. This encodes CAWSMGTLGPYEQYF.

As DNA, the CDR3 is TGCGCCAGCAGCCAACCCGGGGGGCGGGGTGCCTCTGGAAACACCATATATTTT. It codes for CASSQPGGRGASGNTIYF. The chain is built from TRBV4-1 and TRBJ1-3; D may be TRBD1 (6 bases). There are 18 residues in the CDR3. The germline V and J ends were trimmed by 2 bases and 0 bases, with 17 bases remaining between them. CDR1 is MGHRA and CDR2 is YSYEKL in the germline V gene.

This clone is a singleton in its sample. This sequence joins TRBV10-2 and TRBJ1-4; D unclear. V lost 0 bases to trimming and J lost 8 bases, with 4 bases between them. Per the germline V gene, CDR1 is WSHSY and CDR2 is SAAADI. The CDR3 has 12 amino acids. The CDR3 DNA reads TGCGCCAGCAGTGAGTCCGGGGAAAAACTGTTTTTT. Translating gives CASSESGEKLFF.

The V call is TRBV18, the J call TRBJ1-2, with D hard to call. V was pared by 0 bases and J by 5 bases, with 19 bases between. The CDR3 consists of 17 residues. The V gene's germline CDR1 is KGHSH and CDR2 LQKENI. The CDR3 DNA reads as TGTGCCAGCTCACCACCGTGGGTTACGCCAAAAACATATGGCTACACCTTC. This gives the protein CASSPPWVTPKTYGYTF.

The rearrangement uses TRBV2 and TRBJ2-1; 10 nucleotides agree with TRBD2. CDR1 is SNHLY and CDR2 is FYNNEI in the germline V gene. The J segment lost 10 bases and the V segment lost 8 bases, leaving 8 bases of the junction unmatched. The CDR3 runs to 13 residues. The CDR3 coding sequence is TGTGCCAGCGGAGCGGGGGGGCCCAGGGAGCAGTTCTTC. Protein product: CASGAGGPREQFF.

The chain uses TRBV18 and TRBJ1-1; 9 bases align to TRBD1. The CDR3 has 15 amino acids. Germline CDR1 is KGHSH and CDR2 is LQKENI. The V gene end was trimmed by 5 bases and the J gene end by 6 bases; junction bases not matched to a gene: 10. CDR3 nucleotide sequence: TGTGCCAGCTCAACCTTTCCGGGACAGGGATCTGAAGCTTTCTTT. Amino acid sequence: CASSTFPGQGSEAFF.

The CDR3 loop is CASCLLAGATDTQYF. The CDR3 nucleotides read TGCGCCAGCTGTCTCCTAGCGGGGGCCACAGATACGCAGTATTTT. This sequence joins TRBV5-1 and TRBJ2-3; 10 positions agree with TRBD2. Germline V gene data show CDR1 as SGHRS and CDR2 as YFSETQ. J lost 2 bases, V lost 7 bases, and 7 bases had no gene match. The CDR3 has 15 amino acids.

This clone appeared a few times. The chain couples TRBV5-1 to TRBJ1-3; a weak D match, TRBD1 (5 bases). Germline V gene data show CDR1 as SGHRS and CDR2 as YFSETQ. The CDR3 has 13 residues. V lost 7 bases, J lost 0 bases, and 8 bases lay in between. CDR3 nucleotide sequence: TGCGCCAGCGGGGGGAGCTCTGGAAACACCATATATTTT. It encodes CASGGSSGNTIYF.

The chain combines TRBV19 with TRBJ1-1, with D possibly matching TRBD1 (6 bases). The CDR3 contains 15 residues. Germline CDR1 LNHDA, CDR2 SQIVND (reference sequence). Trimming pared 5 bases from V and 3 bases from J, leaving 16 bases between. CDR3 in amino acids: CASSPRGGTDTEAFF. CDR3 sequence (DNA): TGTGCCAGTAGTCCTCGAGGGGGGACGGACACTGAAGCTTTCTTT.

This clone was counted a few times. This chain uses TRBV9 with TRBJ1-2, with D possibly TRBD1 on 6 matching bases. The V gene lost 0 bases and the J gene lost 8 bases, with 14 bases spanning the gap. This CDR3 is built from 14 residues. CDR1 is SGDLS and CDR2 is YYNGEE in the germline V gene. CDR3 sequence: CASSVAGAQGGYTF. The CDR3 nucleotides read TGTGCCAGCAGCGTAGCGGGGGCCCAGGGGGGCTACACCTTC. Full variable domain (rest looked up from reference TRBV9 and TRBJ1-2): DSGVTQTPKHLITATGQRVTLRCSPRSGDLSVYWYQQSLDQGLQFLIQYYNGEERAKGNILERFSAQQFPDLHSELNLSSLELGDSALYFCASSVAGAQGGYTFGSGTRLTVV.

This clone has a single count. This chain links TRBV19 with TRBJ2-3, with 9 bases that match TRBD2. Per the germline V gene, CDR1 is LNHDA and CDR2 is SQIVND (reference sequence). Trimming cost V 0 bases and J 5 bases; bases outside gene matches: 6. The CDR3 is made up of 16 amino acids. CDR3 region: CASSIDLGRGGDTQYF. The CDR3 coding sequence is TGTGCCAGTAGTATAGATCTTGGGCGGGGGGGAGATACGCAGTATTTT.

The count of this clone is one. The chain joins TRBV27 to TRBJ2-2; 13 bases line up with TRBD2. CDR3 size: 16 residues. V lost 5 bases and J lost 3; bases outside the gene matches: 3. Germline CDR1 MNHEY, CDR2 SMNVEV (reference sequence). The CDR3 protein is CASSPGLAGDTGELFF. The CDR3, as DNA: TGTGCCAGCAGTCCAGGACTAGCGGGGGACACCGGGGAGCTGTTTTTT.

This chain uses TRBV9 with TRBJ1-1; D perhaps matches TRBD1 (6 bases). The V gene's germline CDR1 is SGDLS and CDR2 YYNGEE. This CDR3 has 13 amino acids. V lost 4 bases, J lost 6 bases, and 13 bases lay in between. The CDR3 region has the DNA TGTGCCAGCAGCCGCGCAGGGGATCCTGAAGCTTTCTTT. Encoded protein: CASSRAGDPEAFF.

J is TRBJ2-6 and V is TRBV5-1; D gene ambiguous. There are 16 residues in the CDR3. Per the germline V gene, CDR1 is SGHRS and CDR2 is YFSETQ. Trimming stripped 0 bases from V and 1 base from J, with 8 bases between. The CDR3 region is CASSLALGSGANVLTF. The CDR3 region has the DNA TGCGCCAGCAGCTTGGCGCTGGGGTCTGGGGCCAACGTCCTGACTTTC.

The chain couples TRBV6-5 to TRBJ1-1; D is possibly TRBD1 (6 bases). Germline-derived CDR1 and CDR2 are MNHEY and SVGAGI. The CDR3 extends over 15 amino acids. Trimming cost V 6 bases and J 0 bases, with 14 bases left between them. The chain's CDR3 is CASSPRQVMNTEAFF. CDR3 bases: TGTGCCAGCAGCCCCCGACAGGTCATGAACACTGAAGCTTTCTTT.

The gene calls are TRBV10-3 and TRBJ2-1; the D gene is possibly TRBD1 (5 bases). CDR3 length: 14 amino acids. The germline V and J ends were trimmed by 5 bases and 1 base, with 9 bases remaining between them. Germline CDR1 and CDR2: ENHRY and SYGVKD. CDR3 amino acids: CAISTQGSYNEQFF. In DNA form, the CDR3 reads TGTGCCATCAGTACCCAGGGATCCTACAATGAGCAGTTCTTC.

This clone turned up a few times. Here the CDR3 reads CASSLVPSASSEAFF. The CDR3 region has the DNA TGTGCCAGCAGCTTAGTGCCATCCGCTTCTTCTGAAGCTTTCTTT. This chain connects TRBV7-3 to TRBJ1-1; D unclear. V was cut by 2 bases and J by 6 bases, with 16 bases left in between. There are 15 residues in the CDR3. Germline assignment: CDR1 SGHTA and CDR2 FQGTGA. Full variable domain (missing parts from reference TRBV7-3 and TRBJ1-1): GAGVSQTPSNKVTEKGKYVELRCDPISGHTALYWYRQSLGQGPEFLIYFQGTGAADDSGLPNDRFFAVRPEGSVSTLKIQRTERGDSAVYLCASSLVPSASSEAFFGQGTRLTVV.

This clone appeared once. The chain is built from TRBV6-6 and TRBJ2-3, with TRBD2 matching over 9 bases. The trim removed 2 bases at V and 2 bases at J, leaving 2 bases unmatched. The germline CDR1 and CDR2 sequences are MNHNY and SVGAGI (reference sequence). CDR3 length equals 15 residues. The CDR3 spells CASSYRGGDTDTQYF. The CDR3 coding sequence is TGTGCCAGCAGTTACCGCGGGGGGGACACAGATACGCAGTATTTT.

This rearrangement joins TRBV15 to TRBJ2-1; 13 bases match TRBD2. CDR3 length equals 18 residues. The junction had 7 bases not matched to a gene; V was cut back by 5 bases and J by 0 bases. Germline V gives CDR1 LNHNV, CDR2 YYDKDF (reference sequence). DNA for the CDR3: TGTGCCACCAGCGGAATGGGGACTAGCGGGAACTCCTACAATGAGCAGTTCTTC. Its translation: CATSGMGTSGNSYNEQFF.

This chain links TRBV5-1 with TRBJ1-2; D ambiguous. From germline, CDR1 is SGHRS and CDR2 YFSETQ. V lost 0 bases and J lost 3, with 9 bases in between. There are 14 residues in the CDR3. DNA for the CDR3: TGCGCCAGCAGCTTGGCCAGGACCGACTATGGCTACACCTTC. The encoded protein is CASSLARTDYGYTF.

The chain couples TRBV6-4 to TRBJ2-1; 9 bases are a match to TRBD2. The CDR3 runs to 12 residues. From germline, CDR1 is MRHNA and CDR2 SNTAGT. V lost 2 bases to trimming and J lost 16 bases; unmatched junction nucleotides: 6. In DNA, the CDR3 is TGTGCCAGCAGTGACAGGAGCGGGGGGATTTTCTTC. It yields the protein CASSDRSGGIFF.

This clone has only one observation. V and J are TRBV5-4 and TRBJ1-4; D may be TRBD1 (5 bases). This CDR3 is 16 amino acids long. The V gene lost 4 bases and the J gene lost 2 bases, with 15 bases spanning the gap. In germline, CDR1 is SGHNT, CDR2 YYREEE (reference sequence). CDR3 protein: CASSRTYGDTNEKLFF. The CDR3 nucleotides are TGTGCCAGCAGCAGGACCTACGGGGACACTAATGAAAAACTGTTTTTT.

The sample holds one count of this clone. The chain is built from TRBV9 and TRBJ1-1; no clear D. The CDR3 extends over 14 amino acids. Trimming stripped 0 bases from V and 1 base from J, with 7 bases between. CDR1 SGDLS and CDR2 YYNGEE come from the germline V gene. Here the CDR3 reads CASSVVQTNTEAFF. The CDR3 DNA reads TGTGCCAGCAGCGTAGTACAGACGAACACTGAAGCTTTCTTT.

V usage is TRBV9 and J usage is TRBJ2-3; no clear D gene. The V gene's germline CDR1 is SGDLS and CDR2 YYNGEE. CDR3 length: 15 amino acids. Trimming removed 6 bases from V and 4 bases from J, with 18 bases in between. The CDR3 DNA reads as TGTGCCAGCAACCGTTGGGCAGATCCCCCAGATACGCAGTATTTT. Its translation is CASNRWADPPDTQYF.

The rearrangement uses TRBV29-1 and TRBJ1-2; D might be TRBD1 (6 bases). The CDR3 spans 13 residues. V shed 4 bases and J shed 7 bases, with 16 bases lying between them. Germline V CDR1 and CDR2: SQVTM, ANQGSEA. CDR3 amino acids: CSVVRHPRGGYTF. CDR3 in DNA: TGCAGCGTTGTGCGACACCCCAGGGGTGGCTACACCTTC.